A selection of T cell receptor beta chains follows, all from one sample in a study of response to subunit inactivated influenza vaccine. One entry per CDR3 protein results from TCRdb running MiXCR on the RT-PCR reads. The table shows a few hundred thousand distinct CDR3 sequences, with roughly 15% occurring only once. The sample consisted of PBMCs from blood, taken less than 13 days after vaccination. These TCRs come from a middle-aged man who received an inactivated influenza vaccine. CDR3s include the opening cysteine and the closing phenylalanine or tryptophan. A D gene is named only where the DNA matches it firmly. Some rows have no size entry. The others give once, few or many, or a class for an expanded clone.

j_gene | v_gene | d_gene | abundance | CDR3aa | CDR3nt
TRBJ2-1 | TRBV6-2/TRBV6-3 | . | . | CASTVRGYRSYNEQFF | TGTGCCAGCACCGTTCGGGGTTACAGGTCCTACAATGAGCAGTTCTTC
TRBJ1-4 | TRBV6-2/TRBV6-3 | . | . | CASKPSGTSNEKLFF | TGTGCCAGCAAGCCTTCGGGGACAAGTAATGAAAAACTGTTTTTT
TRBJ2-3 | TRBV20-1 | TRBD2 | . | CSAPTSGNTDTQYF | TGCAGTGCTCCAACTAGCGGAAACACAGATACGCAGTATTTT
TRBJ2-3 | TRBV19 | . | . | CASSMVVARRRDTQYF | TGTGCCAGTAGTATGGTGGTAGCGAGACGGAGAGATACGCAGTATTTT
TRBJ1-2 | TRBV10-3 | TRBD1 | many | CAASTGGYGYTF | TGTGCCGCCTCGACAGGGGGCTATGGCTACACCTTC
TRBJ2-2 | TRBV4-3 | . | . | CASSPGTPYGAGELFF | TGCGCCAGCAGCCCCGGGACTCCCTATGGGGCCGGGGAGCTGTTTTTT
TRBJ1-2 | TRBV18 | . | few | CASSPPGWILGYTF | TGTGCCAGCTCACCACCGGGTTGGATTTTGGGCTACACCTTC
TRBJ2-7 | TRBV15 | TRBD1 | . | CATSRDRTGGEQYF | TGTGCCACCAGCAGAGATAGGACAGGGGGTGAGCAGTACTTC
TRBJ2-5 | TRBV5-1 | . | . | CASSLEPPPQETQYF | TGCGCCAGCAGCTTGGAACCGCCGCCACAAGAGACCCAGTACTTC
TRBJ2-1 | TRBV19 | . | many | CASSIDGGSYNEQFF | TGTGCCAGTAGTATCGACGGGGGCTCCTACAATGAGCAGTTCTTC
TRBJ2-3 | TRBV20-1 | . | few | CSARGVRRTPLPITDTQYF | TGCAGTGCTAGAGGGGTCAGGCGAACCCCTCTACCGATCACAGATACGCAGTATTTT
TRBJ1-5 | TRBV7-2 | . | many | CASSLGKNQPQHF | TGTGCCAGCAGCTTAGGGAAGAATCAGCCCCAGCATTTT
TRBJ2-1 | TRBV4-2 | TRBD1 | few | CASSRVPTGTYNEQFF | TGTGCCAGCAGCCGAGTGCCGACAGGGACATACAATGAGCAGTTCTTC
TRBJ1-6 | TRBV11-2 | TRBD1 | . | CASRASGTGSNRGAPLHF | TGTGCCAGCAGGGCGTCCGGGACAGGGTCCAACCGGGGGGCACCCCTCCACTTT
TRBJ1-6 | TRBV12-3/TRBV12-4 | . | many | CASSPGGGQSNSPLHF | TGTGCCAGCAGTCCAGGTGGTGGGCAGAGTAATTCACCCCTCCACTTT
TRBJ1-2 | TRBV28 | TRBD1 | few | CASSPQGMGNYGYTF | TGTGCCAGCAGCCCACAGGGGATGGGGAACTATGGCTACACCTTC
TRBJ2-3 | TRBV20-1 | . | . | CSARDAGTRYADTQYF | TGCAGTGCTAGAGACGCAGGGACCCGTTACGCAGATACGCAGTATTTT
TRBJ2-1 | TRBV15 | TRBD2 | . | CATSRQLADSYNEQFF | TGTGCCACCAGCAGACAACTAGCGGACTCCTACAATGAGCAGTTCTTC
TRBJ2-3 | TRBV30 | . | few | CAWSVLLADTQYF | TGTGCCTGGAGTGTACTGTTGGCAGATACGCAGTATTTT
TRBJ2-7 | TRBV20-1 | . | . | CSATENEQYF | TGCAGTGCGACCGAGAACGAGCAGTACTTC
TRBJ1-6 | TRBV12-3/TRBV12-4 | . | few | CASSPRADSPLHF | TGTGCCAGCAGTCCAAGGGCGGATTCACCCCTCCACTTT
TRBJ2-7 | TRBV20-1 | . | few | CSATRVAEPYEQYF | TGCAGTGCTACAAGAGTAGCGGAGCCCTACGAGCAGTACTTC
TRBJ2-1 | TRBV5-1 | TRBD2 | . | CASRGSSGSGNEQFF | TGCGCCAGCAGAGGGTCTAGCGGAAGTGGCAATGAGCAGTTCTTC
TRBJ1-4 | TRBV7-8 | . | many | CASSLGQVPNEKLFF | TGTGCCAGCAGCTTAGGACAGGTGCCTAATGAAAAACTGTTTTTT
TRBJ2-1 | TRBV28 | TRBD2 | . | CASSLASGVYNEQFF | TGTGCCAGCAGTTTGGCTAGCGGGGTATACAATGAGCAGTTCTTC
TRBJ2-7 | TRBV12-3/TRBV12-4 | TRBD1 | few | CASSSPPGQGSYEQYF | TGTGCCAGCAGCTCCCCCCCGGGACAGGGGTCCTACGAGCAGTACTTC
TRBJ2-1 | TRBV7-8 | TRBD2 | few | CASSPRTSGGRYNEQFF | TGTGCCAGCAGCCCCCGGACTAGCGGGGGCCGCTACAATGAGCAGTTCTTC
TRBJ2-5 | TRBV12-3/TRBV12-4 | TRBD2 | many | CASSRGTSGSGGRNRETQYF | TGTGCCAGCAGTCGAGGGACTAGCGGGAGCGGGGGCCGTAACCGGGAGACCCAGTACTTC
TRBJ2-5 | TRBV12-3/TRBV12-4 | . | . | CASSSYGPGTLGETQYF | TGTGCCAGCAGCTCTTATGGTCCGGGGACACTTGGTGAGACCCAGTACTTC
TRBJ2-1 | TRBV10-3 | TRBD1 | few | CAMKGTGDNEQFF | TGTGCCATGAAGGGGACAGGGGACAATGAGCAGTTCTTC
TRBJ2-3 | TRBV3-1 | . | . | CASSPRGLTDTQYF | TGTGCCAGCAGCCCGCGGGGTCTCACAGATACGCAGTATTTT
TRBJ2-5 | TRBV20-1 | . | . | CSARQGIETQYF | TGCAGTGCTAGACAGGGTATAGAGACCCAGTACTTC
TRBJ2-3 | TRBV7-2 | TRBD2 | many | CASSRLAGGGVDTQYF | TGTGCCAGCAGCCGCTTAGCGGGAGGAGGAGTAGATACGCAGTATTTT
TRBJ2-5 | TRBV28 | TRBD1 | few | CASSRNKKVQGVKTQYF | TGTGCCAGCAGTCGGAACAAAAAAGTACAGGGGGTGAAGACCCAGTACTTC
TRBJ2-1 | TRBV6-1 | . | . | CASRGAPSSYNEQFF | TGTGCCAGTCGCGGGGCCCCAAGCTCCTACAATGAGCAGTTCTTC
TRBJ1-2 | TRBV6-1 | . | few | CASSLSGSLFYGYTF | TGTGCCAGCAGTCTCTCCGGGAGCTTGTTCTATGGCTACACCTTC
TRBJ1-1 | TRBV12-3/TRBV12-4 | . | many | CASSSRGLMAAFF | TGTGCCAGCAGTTCCCGCGGCCTCATGGCAGCTTTCTTT
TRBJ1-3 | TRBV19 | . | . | CASHQSSGNTIYF | TGTGCCAGTCATCAAAGCTCTGGAAACACCATATATTTT
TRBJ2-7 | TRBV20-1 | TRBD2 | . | CSASHTTSGGYEQYF | TGCAGTGCTAGTCATACGACTAGCGGGGGGTACGAGCAGTACTTC
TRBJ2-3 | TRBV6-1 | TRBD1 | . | CAGSGRDRADTQYF | TGTGCCGGCAGTGGCCGGGACAGGGCAGATACGCAGTATTTT
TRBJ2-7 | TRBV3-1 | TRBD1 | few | CASSSTWDRKSYEQYF | TGTGCCAGCAGCTCGACGTGGGACAGAAAAAGCTACGAGCAGTACTTC
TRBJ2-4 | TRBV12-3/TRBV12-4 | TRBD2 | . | CASSLRRGRRYF | TGTGCCAGCAGTTTACGGCGGGGGAGGAGGTACTTC
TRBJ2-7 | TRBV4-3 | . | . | CASSQAAGFSYEQYF | TGCGCCAGCAGCCAAGCAGCGGGTTTCTCCTACGAGCAGTACTTC
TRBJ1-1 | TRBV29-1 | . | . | CSVNRLNTEAFF | TGCAGCGTTAACAGGTTGAACACTGAAGCTTTCTTT
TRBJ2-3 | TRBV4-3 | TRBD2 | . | CASSQTTGGPLVSRAQYF | TGCGCCAGCAGCCAGACTACGGGAGGGCCTTTAGTATCCCGGGCGCAGTATTTT
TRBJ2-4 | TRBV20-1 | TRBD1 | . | CSASALRDRGINIQYF | TGCAGTGCTAGTGCTTTAAGGGACAGGGGGATAAACATTCAGTACTTC
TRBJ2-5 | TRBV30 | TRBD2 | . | CAWSGWGPPAGGETQYF | TGTGCCTGGAGTGGATGGGGGCCTCCTGCGGGGGGAGAGACCCAGTACTTC
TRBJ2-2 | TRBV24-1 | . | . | CATRGIRGGGELFF | TGTGCCACCAGAGGAATCAGGGGCGGCGGGGAGCTGTTTTTT
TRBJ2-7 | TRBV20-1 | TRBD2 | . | CSASVGGLTYEQYF | TGCAGTGCTAGTGTGGGAGGGCTCACCTACGAGCAGTACTTC
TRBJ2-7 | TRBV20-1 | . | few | CSAQPFSSYEQYF | TGCAGTGCCCAACCTTTCAGCTCCTACGAGCAGTACTTC
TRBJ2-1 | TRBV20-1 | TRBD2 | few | CSARGEREEQFF | TGCAGTGCTAGAGGGGAGCGGGAGGAGCAGTTCTTC
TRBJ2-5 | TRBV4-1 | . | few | CASSQVSAKTQYF | TGCGCCAGCAGCCAAGTTTCCGCTAAGACCCAGTACTTC
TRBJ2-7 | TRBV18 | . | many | CASSPPSSYEQYF | TGTGCCAGCTCACCACCGTCGAGCTACGAGCAGTACTTC
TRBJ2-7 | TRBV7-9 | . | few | CASSLGIHEQYF | TGTGCCAGCAGCTTAGGGATCCACGAGCAGTACTTC
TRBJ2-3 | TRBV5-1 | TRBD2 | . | CASHEVPAGGPADTQYF | TGCGCCAGCCATGAGGTACCAGCGGGAGGGCCGGCAGATACGCAGTATTTT